Listed below are T cell receptor beta chains from one sample, sequenced in a study of blood T cells in healthy people across ages. TCRdb re-analysed the 5' RACE reads in MiXCR, keeping a single row per CDR3 protein. The table shows hundreds of thousands of distinct CDR3 sequences, with approximately 43% occurring only once. The sequenced sample consisted of blood. Receptor source: a woman aged 55-69 years in good health. Both conserved end residues are part of each CDR3. A D gene is named only where the DNA matches it firmly. Only part of the rows carry a size: once, few, many, or a class if the clone is expanded.

v_gene	d_gene	abundance	j_gene	CDR3aa	CDR3nt
TRBV4-1	TRBD1	.	TRBJ2-1	CASSQLGQGSKNEQFF	TGCGCCAGCAGCCAACTAGGACAGGGGAGTAAAAATGAGCAGTTCTTC
TRBV19	.	.	TRBJ2-5	CAAGGWETQYF	TGTGCTGCCGGGGGATGGGAGACCCAGTACTTC
TRBV7-2	TRBD1	.	TRBJ2-7	CASSLSSGQGEEQYF	TGTGCCAGCAGCTTAAGTTCCGGACAGGGTGAAGAGCAGTACTTC
TRBV6-2/TRBV6-3	TRBD2	.	TRBJ2-1	CASKASGSYEQFF	TGTGCCAGCAAGGCTAGCGGGAGCTATGAGCAGTTCTTC
TRBV20-1	TRBD2	.	TRBJ2-7	CSARGTSGGLSYEQYF	TGCAGTGCTAGGGGGACTAGCGGGGGCTTATCCTACGAGCAGTACTTC
TRBV6-1	.	many	TRBJ2-3	CASSGGLGNAGDTQYF	TGTGCCAGCAGTGGGGGACTTGGTAATGCTGGAGATACGCAGTATTTT
TRBV7-3	.	.	TRBJ2-3	CAGSPRGGGRDTQYF	TGTGCCGGCAGCCCCAGGGGCGGCGGACGAGATACGCAGTATTTT
TRBV20-1	.	.	TRBJ2-3	CSARLAALDTQYF	TGCAGCGCCAGGTTAGCGGCGCTAGATACGCAGTATTTT
TRBV7-9	TRBD1	few	TRBJ2-1	CASSPRRQGDHNEQFF	TGTGCCAGCAGCCCCCGGCGACAGGGGGACCACAATGAGCAGTTCTTC
TRBV7-2	.	.	TRBJ1-6	CASSSFRVQTNSPLHF	TGTGCCAGCAGCTCCTTCAGGGTCCAAACAAATTCACCCCTCCACTTT
TRBV27	.	few	TRBJ2-7	CASKRALKPHEQYF	TGTGCCAGCAAACGGGCTCTCAAACCCCACGAGCAGTACTTC